This record concerns one T cell receptor beta chain sequence. TCRdb re-called the 5' RACE reads through MiXCR, storing one row per CDR3 protein. The sample holds 350,000 to 500,000 distinct CDR3 sequences, 15% to 20% seen once. CDR3 length: 15 residues. The V gene lost 5 bases and the J gene lost 6 bases, with 17 bases spanning the gap. Germline V gene lookup returns CDR1 SGHVS and CDR2 FQNEAQ. The data were taken from a study of identical twins. This clonotype originated in a man in his fifties in good health. The sample consisted of naive T cells sorted from blood. This chain uses TRBV7-8 with TRBJ2-1, with D tentatively TRBD2 (5 bases). The CDR3 spells CASSPADYLVNEQFF. CDR3 in DNA: TGTGCCAGCAGCCCGGCCGACTATTTGGTCAATGAGCAGTTCTTC.